The entry below describes one TCR delta chain. Which antigen it targets is not known. Base qualities are not recorded, but no much larger clone differs from it by a single base. Fetal thymuses were obtained from elective pregnancy terminations performed in Singapore for socio-psychological reasons at 14 to 22 weeks estimated gestational age. All fetuses were judged structurally normal by ultrasound before termination and by gross morphological examination afterwards. Thymocytes were stained with Zombie NIR viability dye plus antibodies to CD3 (UCHT1), TCRgammadelta (11F2), TCRVgamma9 (IMMU360) and TCRVdelta2 (IMMU389). Bulk TRD and TRG CDR3 repertoires were produced separately from sorted Vgamma9Vdelta2 and nonVgamma9Vdelta2 gammadelta thymocytes taken from human fetal and pediatric thymuses. Thymic cell suspensions were made from fetal and post-natal thymuses as previously described. CD3+ gammadeltaTCR+ Vgamma9+ Vdelta2+ cells were sorted as Vgamma9Vdelta2 thymocytes. A FACS Aria III cell sorter (BD Biosciences) was used to carry out the cell sorting.

This sample stems from a study of fetal and pediatric gammadelta thymocytes (dated by TCRdb to the early 2020s). Context from the whole study: To strengthen a single-cell study of gammadelta thymocyte development, the researchers used bulk gammadelta thymocyte repertoires that mixed previously published data with newly generated, unpublished data. A total of approximately 10 subjects, comprising 3 fetal thymus donors and 7 pediatric thymus donors, were covered by the bulk gammadelta thymocyte repertoire set. Bulk gammadelta thymocyte repertoires combined previously published data (refs 27,28) with unpublished data. To increase subject numbers and strengthen the CDR3 publicity analysis, bulk TCR repertoire data were added. Paper-wide results and their limitations: Compared with post-natal repertoires, fetal gammadelta thymocyte repertoires were previously reported to be enriched for TRDV2, TRGV8 and TRGV9 usage, low N additions and public CDR3s.

Per the germline V gene, GEAIGNYY is the CDR1 and EKD is the CDR2. CDR3 length: 16 amino acids, cysteine to phenylalanine. The entry retains the CDR3 DNA only, 48 bases that are in frame from base 1. The germline V and J ends show losses of 1 base and 0 bases respectively, and no gene match explains 2 bases of the junction. Sequencing took place on an Illumina MiSeq. Processing in the source paper ran as follows. For publicity analysis, the Vgamma9Vdelta2 and nonVgamma9Vdelta2 bulk CDR3 files of each subject were merged into one combined repertoire per subject. CDR3 publicity was scored from 0 to 19 by checking each amino acid sequence across 9 single-cell datasets and approximately ten bulk repertoires, using base R and dplyr. TCRdb processed the public reads again with the CATT caller, after which rows with matching DNA were combined. These V and J calls are TCRdb output, not the study's own analysis. The sample records 600 to 750 delta-chain clones, approximately 19% of which are singletons. The ten biggest clones cover roughly 21% of the sample.

Recombination joined TRDV2 with TRDJ2; TRDD3 fits 9 bases in the junction. No J segment appears in TCRdb, so it was assigned here by matching the sequence to germline. Material: Vgamma9Vdelta2 gamma-delta T cells from the thymus. What this sample's cell subset or site label stands for: sorted CD3+gammadeltaTCR+Vgamma9+Vdelta2+ thymocytes. The TCR comes from a human fetus. Here is the DNA: TGTGCCTGTGACACTTACTGGGGGACTTTGACAGCACAACTCTTCTTT. This codes for CACDTYWGTLTAQLFF.